One and the same sample provided the 3 T cell receptor beta chains below, sequenced in a study of identical twins. TCRdb used MiXCR to reprocess the 5' RACE reads, holding one entry per CDR3 protein. There are fewer than 250,000 distinct CDR3 sequences in the sample; 6% to 8.5% occur only once, and under 6% lies in the top ten. These data are also associated with another study on yellow fever vaccine responses in identical twins.

The sequenced material came from CD8+ T cells sorted from blood. The receptors here all came from a young woman in good health.

The gene calls are TRBV3-1 and TRBJ2-3; D gene uncertain. Germline CDR1 reads LGHDT; CDR2 reads YNNKEL (reference sequence). CDR3 size: 15 residues. The V gene lost 0 bases and the J gene lost 6 bases, with 13 bases spanning the gap. Here the CDR3 DNA reads TGTGCCAGCAGCCAAGAAGGCTTCGGTTGGGATACGCAGTATTTT. This translates into CASSQEGFGWDTQYF.

This clonotype occurred a few times. The rearrangement joins TRBV7-9 to TRBJ2-7; D is perhaps TRBD1 (6 bases). Trimming pared 4 bases from V and 3 bases from J, leaving 13 bases between. Germline CDR1 and CDR2: SEHNR and FQNEAQ (reference sequence). The CDR3 loop spans 14 amino acids. CDR3 sequence (DNA): TGTGCCAGCAGCTCCCCTGGACAGAGCTACGAGCAGTACTTC. Residues: CASSSPGQSYEQYF.

This clonotype was found many times. This chain links TRBV7-2 with TRBJ1-2; 8 bases match TRBD1. This CDR3 is 13 amino acids long. With 2 bases clipped from V and 7 bases from J, the junction kept 3 bases outside the gene matches. Germline V CDR1 and CDR2: SGHTA, FQGNSA. Here the CDR3 reads CASSLWQGAGYTF. CDR3 nucleotide sequence: TGTGCCAGCAGCTTATGGCAGGGGGCTGGCTACACCTTC.